The rows below give T cell receptor beta chains drawn from one sample of a study of blood T cell repertoires in COVID-19. Repertoires were generated with immunoSEQ multiplex PCR, while TCRdb's copy carries only in-frame clones and drops some. The sample shows approximately 300,000 clones, roughly 89% of them seen only once. The sequenced sample was peripheral blood. These receptors came from a woman aged 40 to 50 with COVID-19, enrolled during active disease. Both conserved end residues are part of each CDR3. Fields, in order: V gene, clone size, D gene, J gene, CDR3 protein, CDR3 DNA. D genes are given only for firm matches. Rows give clone size only sometimes, using once, few, many, or a class for an expanded clone.

v_gene: TRBV5-1
abundance: NA
d_gene: NA
j_gene: TRBJ2-3
CDR3aa: CASSPASADTQYF
CDR3nt: TGCGCCAGCAGCCCTGCCAGCGCAGATACGCAGTATTTT

v_gene: TRBV27
abundance: NA
d_gene: TRBD1
j_gene: TRBJ1-1
CDR3aa: CASSDRGLAAGRTEAFF
CDR3nt: TGTGCCAGCAGTGACAGGGGGCTCGCGGCGGGTAGGACTGAAGCTTTCTTT

v_gene: TRBV6-1
abundance: NA
d_gene: NA
j_gene: TRBJ1-1
CDR3aa: CASSPTGNTEAFF
CDR3nt: TGTGCCAGCAGCCCCACAGGAAACACTGAAGCTTTCTTT

v_gene: TRBV5-1
abundance: NA
d_gene: TRBD2
j_gene: TRBJ2-7
CDR3aa: CASSRGTGLAGYEQYF
CDR3nt: TGCGCCAGCAGCCGTGGTACGGGTCTAGCGGGCTACGAGCAGTACTTC

v_gene: TRBV9
abundance: few
d_gene: NA
j_gene: TRBJ1-2
CDR3aa: CASSGQGFGYGYTF
CDR3nt: TGTGCCAGCAGCGGCCAGGGATTTGGCTATGGCTACACCTTC

v_gene: TRBV7-9
abundance: NA
d_gene: TRBD2
j_gene: TRBJ2-3
CDR3aa: CASSFPGLAGVGDTQYF
CDR3nt: TGTGCCAGCAGCTTCCCGGGACTAGCGGGAGTGGGAGATACGCAGTATTTT

v_gene: TRBV20-1
abundance: NA
d_gene: NA
j_gene: TRBJ2-7
CDR3aa: CSASHFKTGVNTYEQYF
CDR3nt: TGCAGTGCTAGTCACTTCAAGACAGGAGTGAATACCTACGAGCAGTACTTC

v_gene: TRBV6-2/TRBV6-3
abundance: once
d_gene: TRBD1
j_gene: TRBJ1-1
CDR3aa: CASSLGQGLNTEAFF
CDR3nt: TGTGCCAGCAGCTTGGGACAGGGGTTGAACACTGAAGCTTTCTTT

v_gene: TRBV7-8
abundance: NA
d_gene: TRBD2
j_gene: TRBJ2-1
CDR3aa: CASSLAGLGNEQFF
CDR3nt: TGTGCCAGCAGCTTAGCGGGACTAGGCAATGAGCAGTTCTTC

v_gene: TRBV18
abundance: once
d_gene: NA
j_gene: TRBJ1-6
CDR3aa: CASSPSQNNSPLHF
CDR3nt: TGTGCCAGCTCACCATCTCAGAATAATTCACCCCTCCACTTT

v_gene: TRBV12-3/TRBV12-4
abundance: NA
d_gene: TRBD1
j_gene: TRBJ2-1
CDR3aa: CASTVAGGNEQFF
CDR3nt: TGTGCCAGCACCGTTGCAGGGGGCAATGAGCAGTTCTTC

v_gene: TRBV19
abundance: NA
d_gene: NA
j_gene: TRBJ1-5
CDR3aa: CATTSAGRLTSNQPQHF
CDR3nt: TGTGCCACTACGAGTGCGGGGCGTTTAACGAGCAATCAGCCCCAGCATTTT

v_gene: TRBV4-3
abundance: NA
d_gene: TRBD2
j_gene: TRBJ2-5
CDR3aa: CASSPRREGLETQYF
CDR3nt: TGCGCCAGCAGCCCCAGGCGGGAGGGCCTGGAGACCCAGTACTTC

v_gene: TRBV28
abundance: NA
d_gene: TRBD1
j_gene: TRBJ2-7
CDR3aa: CASTPFGQGKGEQYF
CDR3nt: TGTGCCAGCACCCCTTTTGGACAGGGGAAGGGCGAGCAGTACTTC

v_gene: TRBV9
abundance: NA
d_gene: TRBD2
j_gene: TRBJ2-1
CDR3aa: CASSPHPPLAGGGYNEQFF
CDR3nt: TGTGCCAGCAGCCCGCACCCCCCGTTAGCGGGAGGAGGATACAATGAGCAGTTCTTC

v_gene: TRBV29-1
abundance: NA
d_gene: TRBD1
j_gene: TRBJ1-5
CDR3aa: CSVRTGTNQPQHF
CDR3nt: TGCAGCGTCCGGACAGGTACTAATCAGCCCCAGCATTTT

v_gene: TRBV15
abundance: once
d_gene: NA
j_gene: TRBJ1-2
CDR3aa: CATSRDRRLRGRYGYTF
CDR3nt: TGTGCCACCAGCAGAGATCGAAGACTTCGAGGGCGCTATGGCTACACCTTC

v_gene: TRBV7-9
abundance: NA
d_gene: TRBD1
j_gene: TRBJ1-5
CDR3aa: CASSGQGGGGPQHF
CDR3nt: TGTGCCAGCAGCGGGCAGGGGGGAGGAGGGCCCCAGCATTTT

v_gene: TRBV4-3
abundance: NA
d_gene: NA
j_gene: TRBJ1-3
CDR3aa: CASSPQVVSGGSGNTIYF
CDR3nt: TGCGCCAGCAGCCCCCAAGTGGTATCGGGAGGATCTGGAAACACCATATATTTT

v_gene: TRBV4-1
abundance: NA
d_gene: TRBD1
j_gene: TRBJ2-1
CDR3aa: CASSRSGTGVIDEQFF
CDR3nt: TGCGCCAGCAGCCGTTCGGGGACAGGCGTAATAGATGAGCAGTTCTTC